Listed below are T cell receptor beta chains from one sample, sequenced in a study of T-cell memory formation after mild COVID-19. TCRdb called the 5' RACE reads again in MiXCR, with one record for every CDR3 protein. The sample consists of about 57,000 distinct CDR3 sequences, 9.5% to 15% of them appearing once. Source material: PBMCs or a T cell subset sorted from them (not recorded which). The receptor source for this set is a man aged 18-30 years who had mild COVID-19 (a few samples of this study predate the infection). Cell type and time point are not known. The CDR3 runs from the conserved cysteine through the conserved F or W. The D gene is left open where the match is weak. Some rows have no size entry. The others give once, few or many, or a class for an expanded clone.

abundance,d_gene,v_gene,j_gene,CDR3aa,CDR3nt
many,TRBD2,TRBV27,TRBJ2-5,CASSSGLAGGRETQYF,TGTGCCAGCAGTTCGGGACTAGCGGGGGGTCGAGAGACCCAGTACTTC
.,.,TRBV24-1,TRBJ1-1,CATLRQHTEAFF,TGTGCCACCCTTAGACAGCACACTGAAGCTTTCTTT
.,.,TRBV27,TRBJ1-2,CASLGARARGGGYGYTF,TGTGCCAGCCTCGGGGCAAGAGCGCGAGGTGGGGGCTATGGCTACACCTTC
many,.,TRBV7-9,TRBJ1-2,CASSRLSHGENYGYTF,TGTGCCAGCAGCCGTCTTTCCCACGGGGAAAACTATGGCTACACCTTC
.,.,TRBV19,TRBJ1-1,CASRSDSMYTEAFF,TGTGCCAGCAGATCTGACAGCATGTACACTGAAGCTTTCTTT
few,.,TRBV9,TRBJ2-7,CASSVAVGTPYEQYF,TGTGCCAGCAGCGTAGCTGTGGGCACTCCCTACGAGCAGTACTTC
many,.,TRBV5-1,TRBJ2-3,CASSSRGASTDTQYF,TGCGCCAGCAGCTCCAGGGGGGCCAGCACAGATACGCAGTATTTT
.,.,TRBV29-1,TRBJ2-3,CSVDGGGQSASTDTQYF,TGCAGCGTTGACGGAGGGGGCCAAAGTGCTAGCACAGATACGCAGTATTTT
once,.,TRBV2,TRBJ2-3,CASNIGASTDTQYF,TGTGCCAGCAACATAGGGGCTAGCACAGATACGCAGTATTTT
.,TRBD1,TRBV18,TRBJ2-1,CASTEGQGYNEQFF,TGTGCCAGCACAGAGGGACAGGGCTACAATGAGCAGTTCTTC
many,.,TRBV4-3,TRBJ2-6,CASSQETGSGANVLTF,TGCGCCAGCAGCCAAGAGACAGGCTCTGGGGCCAACGTCCTGACTTTC
.,TRBD2,TRBV7-9,TRBJ2-2,CASSSLAGAVNTGELFF,TGTGCCAGCAGCTCACTAGCGGGGGCCGTAAACACCGGGGAGCTGTTTTTT
.,.,TRBV11-2,TRBJ1-2,CASRGPGNYGYTF,TGTGCCAGCAGGGGGCCCGGAAACTATGGCTACACCTTC
few,.,TRBV24-1,TRBJ2-3,CATSDPYTDTQYF,TGTGCCACCAGTGATCCTTACACAGATACGCAGTATTTT
few,.,TRBV2,TRBJ2-7,CASSDVGAGLKQYF,TGTGCCAGCAGTGATGTGGGGGCCGGCTTGAAGCAGTACTTC
few,.,TRBV5-1,TRBJ2-2,CASSFSSGLTGELFF,TGCGCCAGCAGCTTCTCCAGCGGTCTGACCGGGGAGCTGTTTTTT
many,.,TRBV7-2,TRBJ2-5,CASSLESMAQYF,TGTGCCAGCAGCTTAGAATCTATGGCCCAGTACTTC
few,TRBD1,TRBV4-1,TRBJ2-1,CASSQRDRGPYNEQFF,TGCGCCAGCAGCCAGCGTGACAGGGGTCCCTACAATGAGCAGTTCTTC
.,TRBD1,TRBV20-1,TRBJ2-5,CSARDQGALFQETQYF,TGCAGTGCTAGAGACCAGGGGGCCCTTTTTCAAGAGACCCAGTACTTC
.,TRBD2,TRBV3-1,TRBJ2-4,CASSQTTSGAIQYF,TGTGCCAGCAGCCAAACGACTAGCGGGGCGATTCAGTACTTC
.,.,TRBV20-1,TRBJ2-5,CSANKAGSWAETQYF,TGCAGTGCAAACAAAGCAGGGAGTTGGGCAGAGACCCAGTACTTC
many,.,TRBV5-1,TRBJ1-1,CASSLDPTAEAFF,TGCGCCAGCAGCTTGGATCCGACAGCTGAAGCTTTCTTT
.,.,TRBV20-1,TRBJ1-4,CSARDRGRSNEKLFF,TGCAGTGCTAGAGATCGGGGCAGGAGTAATGAAAAACTGTTTTTT
.,.,TRBV5-5,TRBJ1-6,CASSPGTWDSPLHF,TGTGCCAGCAGCCCCGGGACCTGGGATTCACCCCTCCACTTT
few,TRBD1,TRBV11-3,TRBJ1-1,CASSLLRTGALEAFF,TGTGCCAGCAGCTTATTACGGACAGGCGCTCTTGAAGCTTTCTTT
few,.,TRBV3-1,TRBJ2-7,CASSRSRGGAQREQYF,TGTGCCAGCAGCCGCTCGAGAGGGGGGGCGCAGAGAGAGCAGTACTTC
few,.,TRBV4-1,TRBJ1-6,CASSQGRTNSPLHF,TGCGCCAGCAGCCAAGGACGGACAAATTCACCCCTCCACTTT